Listed here is a single T cell receptor (beta chain). The antigen is unknown. The germline gives CDR1 SGHVS, CDR2 FQNEAQ. Between the trimmed V and J ends, which lost 3 bases and 2 bases, there was a span of 11 bases. The CDR3 runs 14 residues. Using immunoSEQ multiplex PCR, the repertoire was profiled, and TCRdb retains in-frame clones only, with some absent. The sample contains 100,000 to 150,000 clones, approximately 88% of which appear only once. The data belong to a study of T cell responses to AZD1222 COVID-19 vaccine. On the study more broadly: Doses given second, at about 4 or about 12 weeks, were pooled.

Study-wide points: The repertoires were collected only after the peak T cell response. A reported finding is that nearly half of spike-specific TCRs target unmutated variant regions.

The TCR was taken from an adult in good health. The genes are TRBV7-8 and TRBJ2-7; D gene uncertain. The sample here was peripheral blood, taken on day 0 of AZD1222 vaccination. The CDR3 is CASSFGSETYEQYF. The CDR3 bases are TGTGCCAGCAGCTTCGGGTCAGAAACCTACGAGCAGTACTTC.